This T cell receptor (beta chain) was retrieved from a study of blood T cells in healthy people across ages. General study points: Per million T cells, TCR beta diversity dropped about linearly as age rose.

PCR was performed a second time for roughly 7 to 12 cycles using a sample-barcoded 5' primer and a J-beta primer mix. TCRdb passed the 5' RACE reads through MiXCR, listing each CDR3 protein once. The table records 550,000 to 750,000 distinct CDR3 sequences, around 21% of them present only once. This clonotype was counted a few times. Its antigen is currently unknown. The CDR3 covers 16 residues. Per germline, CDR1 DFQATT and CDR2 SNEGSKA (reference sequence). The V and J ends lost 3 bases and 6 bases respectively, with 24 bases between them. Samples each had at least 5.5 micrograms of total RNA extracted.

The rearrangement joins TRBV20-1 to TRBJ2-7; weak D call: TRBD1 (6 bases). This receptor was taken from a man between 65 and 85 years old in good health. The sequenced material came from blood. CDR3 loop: CSASLTQGTPSGEQYF. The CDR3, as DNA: TGCAGTGCTAGCCTTACACAGGGAACCCCCTCGGGCGAGCAGTACTTC.